These 31 T cell receptor beta chains were sequenced from one sample in a study of T cell responses to AZD1222 COVID-19 vaccine. Sequencing was performed with immunoSEQ multiplex PCR; in TCRdb, only in-frame clones are kept and a portion is missing. Of 55,000 to 65,000 clones in the sample, 88% were seen once. Sequencing used peripheral blood, obtained on day 0 of AZD1222 vaccination. The receptors were sampled from an adult in good health.

The chain joins TRBV28 to TRBJ2-1; 7 bases align to TRBD1. Trimming at V came to 6 bases and at J to 10 bases, leaving 18 bases not matched to a gene. Germline V lookup: CDR1 MDHEN, CDR2 SYDVKM. There are 16 residues in the CDR3. CDR3 loop: CASSSDRGQTYEEQFF. CDR3 nucleotides: TGTGCCAGCAGCTCCGATAGGGGACAGACCTACGAAGAGCAGTTCTTC.

This chain joins TRBV6-5 and TRBJ1-2; TRBD1 agrees at 7 bases. CDR1 is MNHEY and CDR2 is SVGAGI in the germline V gene. This CDR3 contains 11 residues. Unmatched junction bases numbered 2, after V lost 5 bases and J lost 8 bases. The CDR3 is CASSTGVGYTF. The CDR3 DNA is TGTGCCAGCAGTACAGGGGTAGGCTACACCTTC.

The J gene is TRBJ2-1, the V gene TRBV30; 15 nucleotides align to TRBD2. The germline gives CDR1 GTSNPN, CDR2 SVGIG (reference sequence). V lost 3 bases and J lost 8; bases outside the gene matches: 2. This CDR3 has 14 amino acids. The CDR3 DNA reads TGTGCCTGGAGCGGACTAGCGGGAGGGGATGAGCAGTTCTTC. This codes for CAWSGLAGGDEQFF.

The chain carries TRBV9 and TRBJ2-3; D gene ambiguous. V was cut by 4 bases and J by 2 bases, with 14 bases left in between. Germline loops: CDR1 SGDLS, CDR2 YYNGEE. The CDR3 covers 15 residues. CDR3 protein: CASSTRGFTTDTQYF. The CDR3, as DNA: TGTGCCAGCAGCACCCGAGGATTTACCACAGATACGCAGTATTTT.

The chain uses TRBV7-9 and TRBJ2-7; tentative D call: TRBD2 (5 bases). Trimming shortened V by 1 base and J by 7 bases, and 11 bases separated the two germline ends. Germline loops: CDR1 SEHNR, CDR2 FQNEAQ (reference sequence). CDR3 length: 13 amino acids. The CDR3 DNA follows: TGTGCCAGCAGCTTAGGGATGGACTGGGAGCAGTACTTC. Protein: CASSLGMDWEQYF.

This clone was observed a handful of times. The rearrangement joins TRBV30 to TRBJ2-1, with D unclear. There are 13 residues in the CDR3. The V gene's germline CDR1 is GTSNPN and CDR2 SVGIG (reference sequence). V lost 1 base to trimming and J lost 2 bases, with 6 bases between them. The CDR3 region has the DNA TGTGCCTGGAGTGACGGGCCCTACAATGAGCAGTTCTTC. It specifies CAWSDGPYNEQFF.

V is TRBV9 and J is TRBJ2-2; D is perhaps TRBD1 (6 bases). V dropped 4 bases and J dropped 4 bases, with 8 bases sitting between them. The CDR3 has 13 amino acids. Germline CDR1 reads SGDLS; CDR2 reads YYNGEE. The CDR3 nucleotides read TGTGCCAGCAGCCTGGGGGCCACCGGGGAGCTGTTTTTT. It encodes CASSLGATGELFF.

The chain uses TRBV6-5 and TRBJ2-7; the match to TRBD2 covers 7 bases. CDR1 and CDR2 from the germline V gene are MNHEY and SVGAGI. This CDR3 has 14 amino acids. With 0 bases clipped from V and 4 bases from J, the junction kept 3 bases outside the gene matches. The CDR3 sequence is CASSYSASGYEQYF. Written as DNA, the CDR3 is TGTGCCAGCAGTTACTCGGCTAGCGGATACGAGCAGTACTTC.

This clone came up a few times. The chain employs TRBV5-8 and TRBJ1-5, with D maybe TRBD1 (5 bases). The CDR3 has 16 residues. Germline assignment: CDR1 SGHTS and CDR2 YDEGEE. The germline V and J ends were trimmed by 0 bases and 2 bases, with 12 bases remaining between them. CDR3 nucleotide sequence: TGTGCCAGCAGCTTGGAGAGGGGCTTCGGCAATCAGCCCCAGCATTTT. This gives the protein CASSLERGFGNQPQHF. Complete variable domain (other parts from reference TRBV5-8 and TRBJ1-5): EAGVTQSPTHLIKTRGQQATLRCSPISGHTSVYWYQQALGLGLQFLLWYDEGEERNRGNFPPRFSGRQFPNYSSELNVNALELEDSALYLCASSLERGFGNQPQHFGDGTRLSIL.

This clone was picked up a small number of times. The chain couples TRBV19 to TRBJ1-4; D remains ambiguous. The V gene's germline CDR1 is LNHDA and CDR2 SQIVND (reference sequence). CDR3 size: 13 residues. The V and J ends lost 4 bases and 4 bases respectively, with 7 bases between them. CDR3 nucleotide sequence: TGTGCCAGTAGTAGGCAGATTAATGAAAAACTGTTTTTT. The encoded protein is CASSRQINEKLFF.

The CDR3 sequence is CASSESLAGTTDTQYF. CDR3 coding DNA: TGTGCCAGCAGTGAATCGTTAGCGGGGACCACAGATACGCAGTATTTT. The chain employs TRBV2 and TRBJ2-3; 8 nucleotides line up with TRBD2. The CDR3 has 16 amino acids. V gave up 2 bases and J gave up 2 bases; unmatched junction bases: 6. CDR1 is SNHLY, CDR2 FYNNEI, per germline.

The V gene is TRBV30, the J gene TRBJ2-1; 8 bases fit TRBD2. V lost 0 bases and J lost 4; bases outside the gene matches: 2. This CDR3 has 14 amino acids. Germline V lookup: CDR1 GTSNPN, CDR2 SVGIG (reference sequence). CDR3 sequence: CAWSVTSGYNEQFF. The CDR3 DNA reads as TGTGCCTGGAGTGTCACTAGCGGATACAATGAGCAGTTCTTC.

The V and J genes are TRBV19 and TRBJ1-5; 9 bases fit TRBD1. The CDR3 contains 14 residues. V dropped 4 bases and J dropped 5; count of bases not matched to a gene: 3. Germline V gene lookup returns CDR1 LNHDA and CDR2 SQIVND (reference sequence). The CDR3 DNA sequence: TGTGCCAGTAGTACCGACAGGGGGTATCAGCCCCAGCATTTT. This translates into CASSTDRGYQPQHF.

J is TRBJ1-5 and V is TRBV7-8; D unclear. Germline V gives CDR1 SGHVS, CDR2 FQNEAQ. The CDR3 is 14 residues long. V was trimmed by 5 bases and J by 2 bases, leaving 10 bases between them. In DNA form, the CDR3 reads TGTGCCAGCAGCGTGATCGGGGGCAATCAGCCCCAGCATTTT. Protein product: CASSVIGGNQPQHF.

This clone was detected only once. The rearrangement joins TRBV19 to TRBJ2-3; no firm D call. The CDR3 covers 14 residues. Trimming took 7 bases from V and 1 from J, leaving 12 bases between them. Germline lookup yields CDR1 LNHDA and CDR2 SQIVND (reference sequence). CDR3 residues: CASNSELRTDTQYF. DNA for the CDR3: TGTGCCAGTAATAGTGAACTCCGCACAGATACGCAGTATTTT.

Written as DNA, the CDR3 is TGTGCCAGCAGCTTGGGGGCTCGGTGGCAGGGGGATCAGCCCCAGCATTTT. It encodes CASSLGARWQGDQPQHF. The chain couples TRBV7-9 to TRBJ1-5; 7 bases are a match to TRBD1. J lost 5 bases, V lost 3 bases, and 13 bases had no gene match. CDR1 is SEHNR and CDR2 is FQNEAQ in the germline V gene (reference sequence). This CDR3 comprises 17 residues.

V is TRBV29-1 and J is TRBJ2-1; TRBD1 might be the D (6 bases). Germline lookup yields CDR1 SQVTM and CDR2 ANQGSEA. This CDR3 region has 12 residues. The V gene lost 6 bases and the J gene lost 3 bases, with 9 bases spanning the gap. The CDR3 DNA follows: TGCAGCGTACAGGGATTCTACAATGAGCAGTTCTTC. Translating it yields CSVQGFYNEQFF.

Only a few counts were recorded for this clone. The chain is built from TRBV19 and TRBJ1-6; D is unresolved. This CDR3 is 14 amino acids long. V was trimmed by 4 bases and J by 8 bases, leaving 12 bases between them. Germline loops: CDR1 LNHDA, CDR2 SQIVND (reference sequence). CDR3 amino acids: CASSNPGLDSPLHF. The CDR3 DNA follows: TGTGCCAGTAGTAATCCTGGTTTGGATTCACCCCTCCACTTT.

The chain is built from TRBV5-4 and TRBJ2-2; D not certain. Germline CDR1 reads SGHNT; CDR2 reads YYREEE (reference sequence). V was cut by 1 base and J by 4 bases, with 14 bases left in between. The CDR3 is 16 amino acids. The CDR3 nucleotides are TGTGCCAGCAGCTTGAAGAACCGGAGTTCCACCGGGGAGCTGTTTTTT. It specifies CASSLKNRSSTGELFF.

V and J are TRBV12-3 or TRBV12-4 and TRBJ2-3; D uncertain. CDR3 length: 13 residues. V was trimmed by 5 bases and J by 3 bases, leaving 9 bases between them. The CDR3 DNA follows: TGTGCCAGCAGTCAAATCCATACAGATACGCAGTATTTT. Translated: CASSQIHTDTQYF.

The chain is built from TRBV11-3 and TRBJ1-1; D gene uncertain. The germline V gene encodes CDR1 SGHNT and CDR2 YENEEA. This CDR3 has 13 amino acids. Between the trimmed V and J ends, which lost 3 bases and 2 bases, there was a span of 7 bases. The CDR3 region is CASSLHPNTEAFF. The DNA of the CDR3 is TGTGCCAGCAGCTTGCACCCAAACACTGAAGCTTTCTTT.

The chain uses TRBV19 and TRBJ1-2; D is unclear. Trimming took off 3 bases at V and 4 bases at J, with 12 bases between the two ends. Germline values: CDR1 LNHDA, CDR2 SQIVND (reference sequence). The length of the CDR3 is 14 residues. CDR3 sequence: CASSIDTAVYGYTF. DNA of the CDR3: TGTGCCAGTAGTATTGATACGGCCGTCTATGGCTACACCTTC.

The rearrangement uses TRBV11-2 and TRBJ2-3; D call uncertain. This CDR3 has 16 residues. Trimming left V 5 bases short and J 0 bases short, with 15 bases between. CDR1 and CDR2 from the germline V gene are SGHAT and FQNNGV. The CDR3 nucleotides are TGTGCCAGCAGCCTCCTCGCCGTCTCTAGCACAGATACGCAGTATTTT. As protein: CASSLLAVSSTDTQYF.

This clone has only a few counts. The CDR3 protein is CASSSPGQGNTIYF. The CDR3 DNA is TGTGCCAGCAGTTCCCCCGGACAGGGAAACACCATATATTTT. The rearrangement joins TRBV27 to TRBJ1-3; D is possibly TRBD1 (6 bases). This CDR3 is 14 amino acids long. The ends were cut back, 4 bases at V and 4 bases at J, with 11 bases in the middle. The V gene's germline CDR1 is MNHEY and CDR2 SMNVEV (reference sequence).

The chain recombines TRBV11-3 with TRBJ2-1; 11 nucleotides line up with TRBD2. The germline gives CDR1 SGHNT, CDR2 YENEEA. This CDR3 is 15 amino acids long. J gave up 5 bases and V 5 bases, and 5 bases lay outside the gene matches. CDR3 nucleotides: TGTGCCAGCAGCGAGACTAGCGGGGCGGACAATGAGCAGTTCTTC. As protein: CASSETSGADNEQFF.

V is TRBV24-1 and J is TRBJ1-1, with D unclear. The CDR3 is made up of 11 amino acids. Germline V gene sequence: CDR1 KGHDR, CDR2 SFDVKD. Trimming cost V 7 bases and J 1 base, with 3 bases left between them. CDR3 in amino acids: CATRRNTEAFF. In nucleotides, the CDR3 is TGTGCCACCAGAAGGAACACTGAAGCTTTCTTT.

The rearrangement uses TRBV11-3 and TRBJ2-1, with a possible D match to TRBD1 (6 bases). V was shortened by 5 bases and J by 3 bases, with 8 bases between the two germline ends. Germline-derived CDR1 and CDR2 are SGHNT and YENEEA. The CDR3 runs 13 residues. The CDR3 loop is CASSMDSYNEQFF. CDR3 nucleotides: TGTGCCAGCAGCATGGACAGCTACAATGAGCAGTTCTTC. Full variable domain (remainder filled in from reference TRBV11-3 and TRBJ2-1): EAGVVQSPRYKIIEKKQPVAFWCNPISGHNTLYWYLQNLGQGPELLIRYENEEAVDDSQLPKDRFSAERLKGVDSTLKIQPAELGDSAVYLCASSMDSYNEQFFGPGTRLTVL.

This clone was picked up one time. The chain carries TRBV7-2 and TRBJ2-1; D remains unclear. The CDR3 length is 14 residues. Germline lookup yields CDR1 SGHTA and CDR2 FQGNSA. The V end lost 2 bases, the J end lost 5 bases, and 10 bases lay between the germline ends. The CDR3 region has the DNA TGTGCCAGCAGCTTAATCTCCTTGAACAATGAGCAGTTCTTC. Translating it yields CASSLISLNNEQFF.

The genes are TRBV5-1 and TRBJ2-1; a possible D gene is TRBD1 (5 bases). The CDR3 has 15 residues. V lost 2 bases to trimming and J lost 5 bases, with 14 bases between them. Germline CDR1 and CDR2: SGHRS and YFSETQ. CDR3 amino acids: CASSLPTGGNNEQFF. CDR3 bases: TGCGCCAGCAGCTTACCCACAGGTGGGAACAATGAGCAGTTCTTC.

The chain uses TRBV24-1 and TRBJ2-5; 14 positions agree with TRBD2. The CDR3 has 17 residues. Germline loops: CDR1 KGHDR, CDR2 SFDVKD. Losses at the gene ends were 1 base for V and 5 bases for J; bases not matched to a gene: 5. The CDR3 loop is CATSDLGTSGSGETQYF. The CDR3 bases are TGTGCCACCAGTGATTTAGGGACTAGCGGGAGTGGGGAGACCCAGTACTTC.

This clone was counted a single time. The chain couples TRBV27 to TRBJ2-7, with a possible D match to TRBD2 (6 bases). Per the germline V gene, CDR1 is MNHEY and CDR2 is SMNVEV (reference sequence). V was clipped by 6 bases and J by 0 bases, with 18 bases between them. This CDR3 has 16 residues. The CDR3 region is CASRGGPLGISYEQYF. CDR3 DNA: TGTGCCAGCAGGGGAGGACCCTTAGGGATCTCCTACGAGCAGTACTTC.